This TCR beta chain emerged from a study of technical replicates of blood from a handful of donors. From germline, CDR1 is MNHEY and CDR2 SVGAGI. The CDR3 runs to 15 residues. V dropped 6 bases and J dropped 1; count of bases not matched to a gene: 6. Profiled with immunoSEQ multiplex PCR; TCRdb holds only in-frame clones, not every one. The sample contains about 82,000 clones, nearly 96% of which appear only once. This receptor was taken from a human donor in good health. This chain joins TRBV6-5 and TRBJ2-5, with 9 bases that match TRBD2. Input material: T cells isolated from PBMCs. The CDR3 loop reads CASSPTSGFQETQYF. The CDR3 DNA is TGTGCCAGCAGCCCGACTAGCGGTTTCCAAGAGACCCAGTACTTC.